This TCR beta chain was recovered during a study of PD-1 blockade in classical Hodgkin lymphoma. Study-level results: CD4+ TCR diversity rose significantly by C4D1, and CD8+ TCR diversity did not. Prior to therapy, complete responders displayed diversity much like that of newly diagnosed patients. The authors excluded patients who started nivolumab under 1 year after ASCT.

Each and every patient relapsed after autologous stem cell transplantation, and patients got differing brentuximab vedotin exposure. Progressive disease, partial response or complete response was each patient's best response. Data came from immunoSEQ multiplex PCR; TCRdb stores just in-frame clones and leaves some out. The sample contains roughly 41,000 clones, almost 90% of which appear only once. After removal of 6 bases from V and 3 bases from J, the junction contained 8 bases not matched to a gene. The CDR3 length is 15 residues. Germline CDR1 and CDR2: MDHEN and SYDVKM. On this clone: The target antigen is unknown.

The specimen comprised peripheral blood mononuclear cells (PBMCs), sampled before the second cycle of nivolumab. The rearrangement links TRBV28 to TRBJ2-7, with TRBD1 matching 10 bases. The clonotype comes from a human donor with classical Hodgkin lymphoma. CDR3 loop: CASRSTGTGDYEQYF. DNA of the CDR3: TGTGCCAGCAGAAGCACCGGGACAGGGGACTACGAGCAGTACTTC.